This T cell receptor (beta chain) came from a study of T cell responses to AZD1222 COVID-19 vaccine. Sequencing was performed with immunoSEQ multiplex PCR; in TCRdb, only in-frame clones are kept and a portion is missing. Of roughly 90,000 clones in the sample, under 95% were seen once. Study-level results: Repertoire samples came only from after the peak T cell response. The breadth and depth of Spike-specific TCRs increased once two AZD1222 doses had been given. Spike was spanned by vaccine-associated CD4 TCRs, with dominance at 160-218 and 743-854. It should be noted that donors were predominantly white British and more often female, and clonal diversity was possibly underestimated.

A note on this clone: What it binds is not known.

This receptor was taken from an adult in good health. Sequencing used peripheral blood, obtained on day 0 of MenACWY control vaccination.

CDR3 region: CASSQQGAGELFF. The CDR3 DNA is TGTGCCAGCAGTCAACAGGGGGCCGGGGAGCTGTTTTTT. The chain has TRBV6-5 and TRBJ2-2; TRBD1 matches at 8 bases. The CDR3 length is 13 residues. Losses at the gene ends were 5 bases for V and 6 bases for J; bases not matched to a gene: 2. Germline lookup yields CDR1 MNHEY and CDR2 SVGAGI.